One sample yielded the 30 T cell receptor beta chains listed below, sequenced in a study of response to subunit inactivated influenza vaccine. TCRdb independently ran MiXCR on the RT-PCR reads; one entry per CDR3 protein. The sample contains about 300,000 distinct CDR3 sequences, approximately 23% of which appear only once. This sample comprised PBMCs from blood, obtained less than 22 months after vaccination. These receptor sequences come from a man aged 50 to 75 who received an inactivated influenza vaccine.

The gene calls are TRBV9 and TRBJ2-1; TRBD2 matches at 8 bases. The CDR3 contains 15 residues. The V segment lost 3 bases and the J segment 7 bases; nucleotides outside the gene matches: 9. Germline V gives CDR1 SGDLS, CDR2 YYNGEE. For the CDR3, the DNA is TGTGCCAGCAGCGCCTCCGGGACTAGTGCGAATGAGCAGTTCTTC. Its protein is CASSASGTSANEQFF.

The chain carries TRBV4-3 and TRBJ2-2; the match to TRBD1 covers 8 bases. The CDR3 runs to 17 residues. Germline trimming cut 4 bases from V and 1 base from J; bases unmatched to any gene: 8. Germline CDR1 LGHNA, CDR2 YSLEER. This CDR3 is CASSRWAGTGNTGELFF. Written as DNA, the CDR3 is TGCGCCAGCAGCCGCTGGGCCGGGACAGGGAACACCGGGGAGCTGTTTTTT.

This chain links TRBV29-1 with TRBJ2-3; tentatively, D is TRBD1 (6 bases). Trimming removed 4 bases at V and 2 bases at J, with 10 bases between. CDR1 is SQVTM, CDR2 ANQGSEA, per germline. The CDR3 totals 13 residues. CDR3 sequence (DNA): TGCAGCGTTGGTGAGGGGGACACAGATACGCAGTATTTT. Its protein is CSVGEGDTDTQYF.

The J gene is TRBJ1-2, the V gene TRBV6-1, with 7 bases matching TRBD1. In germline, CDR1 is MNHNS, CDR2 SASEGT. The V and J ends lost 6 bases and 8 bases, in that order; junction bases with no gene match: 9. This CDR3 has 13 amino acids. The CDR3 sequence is CASSQTGTGGYTF. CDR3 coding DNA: TGTGCCAGCAGCCAGACAGGGACGGGCGGCTACACCTTC.

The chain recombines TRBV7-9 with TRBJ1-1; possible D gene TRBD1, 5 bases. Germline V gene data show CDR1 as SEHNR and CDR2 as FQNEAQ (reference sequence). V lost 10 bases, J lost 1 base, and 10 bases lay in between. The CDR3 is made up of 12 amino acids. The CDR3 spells CAITGGNTEAFF. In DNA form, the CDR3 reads TGTGCCATCACAGGTGGGAACACTGAAGCTTTCTTT.

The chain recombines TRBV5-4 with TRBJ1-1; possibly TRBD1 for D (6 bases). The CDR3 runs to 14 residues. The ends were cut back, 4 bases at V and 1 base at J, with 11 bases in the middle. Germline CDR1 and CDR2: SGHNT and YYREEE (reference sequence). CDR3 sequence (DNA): TGTGCCAGCAGCACCGGGACACAGAACACTGAAGCTTTCTTT. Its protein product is CASSTGTQNTEAFF.

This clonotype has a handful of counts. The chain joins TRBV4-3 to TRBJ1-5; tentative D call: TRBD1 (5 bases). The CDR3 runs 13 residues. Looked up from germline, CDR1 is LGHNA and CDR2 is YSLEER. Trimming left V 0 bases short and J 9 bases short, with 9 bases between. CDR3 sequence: CASSQDGGRPQHF. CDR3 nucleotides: TGCGCCAGCAGCCAAGATGGGGGACGGCCCCAGCATTTT.

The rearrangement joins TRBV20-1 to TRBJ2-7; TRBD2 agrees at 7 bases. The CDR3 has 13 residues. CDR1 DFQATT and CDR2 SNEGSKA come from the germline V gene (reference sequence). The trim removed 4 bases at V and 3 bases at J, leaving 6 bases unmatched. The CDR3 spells CSANRLAGYEQYF. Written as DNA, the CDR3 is TGCAGTGCTAACAGACTAGCAGGCTACGAGCAGTACTTC.

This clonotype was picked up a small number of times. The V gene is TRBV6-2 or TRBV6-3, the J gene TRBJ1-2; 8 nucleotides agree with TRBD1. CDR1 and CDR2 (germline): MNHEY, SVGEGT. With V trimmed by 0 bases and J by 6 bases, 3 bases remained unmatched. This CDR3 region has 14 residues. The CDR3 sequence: CASSYSGRGHGYTF. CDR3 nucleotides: TGTGCCAGCAGTTACTCTGGCAGGGGGCATGGCTACACCTTC.

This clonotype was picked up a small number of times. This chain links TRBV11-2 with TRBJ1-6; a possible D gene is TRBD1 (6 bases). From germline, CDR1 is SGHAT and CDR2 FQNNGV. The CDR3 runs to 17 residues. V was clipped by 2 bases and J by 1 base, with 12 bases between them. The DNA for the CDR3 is TGTGCCAGCAGCTTATCGGGGGCCCGATCCTATAATTCACCCCTCCACTTT. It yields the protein CASSLSGARSYNSPLHF.

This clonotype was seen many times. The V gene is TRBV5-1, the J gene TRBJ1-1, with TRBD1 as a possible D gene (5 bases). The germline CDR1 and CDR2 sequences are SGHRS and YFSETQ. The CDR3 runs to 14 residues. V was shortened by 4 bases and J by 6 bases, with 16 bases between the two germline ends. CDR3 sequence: CASSRGTVQPEAFF. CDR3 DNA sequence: TGCGCCAGCAGCAGAGGGACGGTCCAGCCTGAAGCTTTCTTT.

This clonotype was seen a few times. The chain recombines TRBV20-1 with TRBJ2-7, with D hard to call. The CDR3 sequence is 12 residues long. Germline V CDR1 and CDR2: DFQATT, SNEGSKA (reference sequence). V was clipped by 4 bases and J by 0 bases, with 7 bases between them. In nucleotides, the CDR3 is TGCAGTGCTATGGGTCTCTCCTACGAGCAGTACTTC. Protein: CSAMGLSYEQYF.

This chain's CDR3 is CASRGTGKTYEQYF. CDR3 sequence (DNA): TGTGCCAGCAGGGGGACAGGGAAAACCTACGAGCAGTACTTC. The chain employs TRBV5-6 and TRBJ2-7; 9 nucleotides align to TRBD1. Germline CDR1 is SGHDT and CDR2 is YYEEEE. V trimming: 5 bases; J trimming: 2 bases; junction bases outside the gene matches: 5. This CDR3 is 14 amino acids long.

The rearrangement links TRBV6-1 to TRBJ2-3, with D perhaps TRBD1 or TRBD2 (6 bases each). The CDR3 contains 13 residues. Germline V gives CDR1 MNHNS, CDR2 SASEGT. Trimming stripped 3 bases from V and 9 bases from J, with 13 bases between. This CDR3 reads CASSDGGFGTQYF. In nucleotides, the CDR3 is TGTGCCAGCAGTGACGGGGGCTTCGGGACGCAGTATTTT.

CDR3 protein: CASSLGEPVDTQYF. Here the CDR3 DNA reads TGCGCCAGCAGCTTGGGGGAGCCCGTAGATACGCAGTATTTT. This rearrangement joins TRBV5-1 to TRBJ2-3, with D tentatively TRBD2 (5 bases). Germline V gives CDR1 SGHRS, CDR2 YFSETQ. V was trimmed by 0 bases and J by 5 bases, leaving 10 bases between them. There are 14 residues in the CDR3. Based on the CDR3 plus reference TRBV5-1 and TRBJ2-3, the full variable domain is KAGVTQTPRYLIKTRGQQVTLSCSPISGHRSVSWYQQTPGQGLQFLFEYFSETQRNKGNFPGRFSGRQFSNSRSEMNVSTLELGDSALYLCASSLGEPVDTQYFGPGTRLTVL.

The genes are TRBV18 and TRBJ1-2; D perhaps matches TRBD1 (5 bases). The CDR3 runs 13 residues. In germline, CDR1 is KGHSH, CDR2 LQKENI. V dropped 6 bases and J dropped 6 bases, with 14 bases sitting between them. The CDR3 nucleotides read TGTGCCAGCTCGCCTCAGGGATATGATGGCTACACCTTC. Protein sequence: CASSPQGYDGYTF.

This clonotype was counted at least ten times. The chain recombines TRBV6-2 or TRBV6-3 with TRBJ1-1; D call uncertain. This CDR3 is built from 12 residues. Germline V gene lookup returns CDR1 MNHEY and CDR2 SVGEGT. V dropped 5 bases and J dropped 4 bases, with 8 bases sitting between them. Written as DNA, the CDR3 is TGTGCCAGCAGTAACCACCGCACTGAAGCTTTCTTT. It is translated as CASSNHRTEAFF.

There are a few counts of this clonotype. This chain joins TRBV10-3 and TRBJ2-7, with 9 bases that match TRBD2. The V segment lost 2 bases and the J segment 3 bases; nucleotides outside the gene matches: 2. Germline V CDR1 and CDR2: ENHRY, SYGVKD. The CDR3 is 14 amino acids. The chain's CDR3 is CAISESGGLYEQYF. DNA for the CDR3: TGTGCCATCAGTGAGAGCGGGGGGCTCTACGAGCAGTACTTC.

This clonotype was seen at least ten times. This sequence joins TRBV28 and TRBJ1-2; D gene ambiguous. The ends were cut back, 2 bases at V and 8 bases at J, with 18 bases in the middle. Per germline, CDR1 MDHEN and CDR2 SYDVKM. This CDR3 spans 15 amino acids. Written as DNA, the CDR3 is TGTGCCAGCAGTTTAGTTGCGGCAGGCTCAAAAGGCTACACCTTC. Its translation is CASSLVAAGSKGYTF.

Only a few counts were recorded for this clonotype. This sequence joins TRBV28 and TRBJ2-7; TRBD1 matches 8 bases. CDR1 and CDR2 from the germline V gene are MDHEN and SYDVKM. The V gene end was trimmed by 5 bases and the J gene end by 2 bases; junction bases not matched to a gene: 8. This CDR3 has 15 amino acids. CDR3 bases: TGTGCCAGCAGTCTCCCCGGGACAGGACCCTACGAGCAGTACTTC. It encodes CASSLPGTGPYEQYF.

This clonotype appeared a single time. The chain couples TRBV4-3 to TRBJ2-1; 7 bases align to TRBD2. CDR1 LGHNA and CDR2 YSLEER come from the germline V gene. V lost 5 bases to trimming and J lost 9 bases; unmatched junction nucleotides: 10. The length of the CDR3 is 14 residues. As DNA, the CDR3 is TGCGCCAGCAGCAAAGGACTAGTATTAGGTGAGCAGTTCTTC. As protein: CASSKGLVLGEQFF.

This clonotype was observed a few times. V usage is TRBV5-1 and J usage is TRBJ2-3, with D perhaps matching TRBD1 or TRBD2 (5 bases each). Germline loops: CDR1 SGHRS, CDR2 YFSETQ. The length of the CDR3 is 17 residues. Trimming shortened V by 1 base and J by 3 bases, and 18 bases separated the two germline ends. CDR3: CASSLSASLPGTDTQYF. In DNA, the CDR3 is TGCGCCAGCAGCTTGTCGGCTAGCCTCCCAGGGACAGATACGCAGTATTTT.

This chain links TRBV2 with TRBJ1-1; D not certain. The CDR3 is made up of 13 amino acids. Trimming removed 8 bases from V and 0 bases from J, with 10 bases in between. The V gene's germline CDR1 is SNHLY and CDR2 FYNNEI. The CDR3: CASSTILNTEAFF. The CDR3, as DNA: TGTGCCAGCTCGACAATCCTGAACACTGAAGCTTTCTTT.

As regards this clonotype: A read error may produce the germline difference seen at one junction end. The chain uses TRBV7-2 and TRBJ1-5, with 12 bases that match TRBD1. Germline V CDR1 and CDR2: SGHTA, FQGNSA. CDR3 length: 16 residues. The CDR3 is CASSLYGTGGHQHQHF. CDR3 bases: TGTGCCAGCAGCTTATACGGGACAGGGGGCCATCAGCACCAGCATTTT.

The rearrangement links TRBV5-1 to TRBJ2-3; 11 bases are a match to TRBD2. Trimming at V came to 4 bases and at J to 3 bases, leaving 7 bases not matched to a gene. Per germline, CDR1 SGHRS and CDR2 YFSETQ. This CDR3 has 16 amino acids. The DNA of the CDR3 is TGCGCCAGCAGCCCACTAGCGGGAGTGACGACAGATACGCAGTATTTT. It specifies CASSPLAGVTTDTQYF.

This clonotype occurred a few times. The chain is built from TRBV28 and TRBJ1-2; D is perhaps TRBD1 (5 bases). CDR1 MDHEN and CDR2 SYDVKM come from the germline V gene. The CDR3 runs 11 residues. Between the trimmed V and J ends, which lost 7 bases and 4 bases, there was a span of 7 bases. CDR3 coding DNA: TGTGCCAGCACCCAGGGCTATGGCTACACCTTC. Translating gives CASTQGYGYTF.

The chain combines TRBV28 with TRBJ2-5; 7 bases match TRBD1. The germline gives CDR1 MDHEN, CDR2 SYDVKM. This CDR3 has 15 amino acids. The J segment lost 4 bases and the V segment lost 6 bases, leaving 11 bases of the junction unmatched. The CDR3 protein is CASRDQRGLGETQYF. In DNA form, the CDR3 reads TGTGCCAGCAGGGACCAAAGGGGGCTAGGAGAGACCCAGTACTTC.

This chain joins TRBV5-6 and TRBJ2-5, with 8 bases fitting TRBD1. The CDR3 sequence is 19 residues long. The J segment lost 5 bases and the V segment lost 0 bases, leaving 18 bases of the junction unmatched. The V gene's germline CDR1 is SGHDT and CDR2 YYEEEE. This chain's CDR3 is CASSLEEGTGILEGETQYF. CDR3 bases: TGTGCCAGCAGCTTGGAAGAGGGGACAGGAATTTTGGAAGGGGAGACCCAGTACTTC.

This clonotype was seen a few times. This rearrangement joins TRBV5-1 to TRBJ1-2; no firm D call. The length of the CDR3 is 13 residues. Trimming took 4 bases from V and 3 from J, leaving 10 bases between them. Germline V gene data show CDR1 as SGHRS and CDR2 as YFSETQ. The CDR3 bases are TGCGCCAGCAGCATAAGACGGGACTATGGCTACACCTTC. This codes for CASSIRRDYGYTF.

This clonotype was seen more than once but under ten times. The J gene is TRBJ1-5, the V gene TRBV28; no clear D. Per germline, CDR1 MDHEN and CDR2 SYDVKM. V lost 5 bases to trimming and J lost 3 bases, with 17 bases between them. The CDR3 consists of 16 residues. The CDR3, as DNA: TGTGCCAGCAGTGGCCCGGTTCCACAATACAATCAGCCCCAGCATTTT. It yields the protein CASSGPVPQYNQPQHF.